This T cell receptor beta chain originates from a study of blood T cell repertoires in COVID-19. The overall study: The United States, Italy and Spain were the sources of the acute and convalescent COVID-19 samples. T cells, B-cell-depleted T cells, or PBMCs supplied cDNA or gDNA.

Germline values: CDR1 SGHRS, CDR2 YFSETQ. The CDR3 is 15 amino acids. Unmatched junction bases numbered 6, after V lost 2 bases and J lost 3 bases. This clone was seen just once. Under the authors' procedure: Reference gene primers were amplified, and this amplification served to estimate nucleated cell counts. Clones were read by immunoSEQ multiplex PCR, and TCRdb kept only the in-frame ones, dropping some. Clone size and the V and J calls come from that table; the DNA yielded D and trimming. Altogether hundreds of thousands of clones are present, approximately 86% being singletons, with the ten largest covering approximately 1.6%.

The chain employs TRBV5-1 and TRBJ2-3; 7 positions agree with TRBD2. This clonotype was sampled from a woman aged 45-65 years who had recovered from COVID-19. Sequencing was performed on PBMCs or T cells enriched from blood (not recorded which). The CDR3 reads CASSFGSSGTDTQYF. The CDR3 region has the DNA TGCGCCAGCAGCTTTGGTTCTAGCGGAACAGATACGCAGTATTTT.